The clone carrying this T cell receptor (beta chain) was counted a few times. Its specificity is not known. The data were taken from a study of beta chain features in type 1 diabetes. Study at large: Sorted cell examination encompassed about 110 million cells across all samples.

The V end was cut by 8 bases, the J end by 7 bases, with 9 bases between. The length of the CDR3 is 12 residues. Germline lookup yields CDR1 MDHEN and CDR2 SYDVKM. Every isolated RNA sample was fully reverse transcribed, so sequencing captured expressed TCRB transcripts. There were about 3.6 million reads on average in the naive, central memory and regulatory T cell samples. Data came from immunoSEQ multiplex PCR; TCRdb stores just in-frame clones and leaves some out. The sample consists of hundreds of thousands of clones, roughly 12% of them appearing once. Study findings and constraints: Patients' naive, central memory and regulatory TCRB repertoires appeared more alike than those of healthy donors. Shorter TCRB CDR3s, moderately but significantly so, were found in Type 1 diabetes patients in all four CD4+ subsets.

Sequenced material: naive CD4+ T cells from blood. The genes are TRBV28 and TRBJ1-6; D gene unclear. This clonotype was obtained from a man aged 18 to 29 in good health. The CDR3 protein is CASSQTNSPLHF. The CDR3 coding sequence is TGTGCCAGCTCACAAACGAATTCACCCCTCCACTTT.